This record covers a single TCR beta chain. Its antigen is not identified. The data originate from a study of cytomegalovirus exposure and HLA in healthy donors. The V gene lost 7 bases and the J gene lost 1 base, with 11 bases spanning the gap. The CDR3 consists of 13 residues. Germline V CDR1 and CDR2: SNHLY, FYNNEI. The method was immunoSEQ multiplex PCR; TCRdb's version includes in-frame clones alone and lacks a portion of them. The sample yields 200,000 or so clones, roughly 80% seen once. Study-level results: According to reports, the classifier identified cytomegalovirus status with high specificity and sensitivity. There were 150 to 200 TCR beta chains listed as cytomegalovirus-associated. The tendency of first-cohort TCR clusters to co-occur in the 110 or so validation repertoires emerged from a later analysis. Most TCR sequences showed up rarely, but some public TCRs showed up in many donors.

V is TRBV2 and J is TRBJ2-7; D call uncertain. The sequence derives from a man between 18 and 29 years old in good health and CMV-seropositive. The specimen sequenced was PBMCs. The CDR3 region has the DNA TGTGCCAGCATGGGCTTCACATCCTACGAGCAGTACTTC. This codes for CASMGFTSYEQYF. Using reference TRBV2 and TRBJ2-7 for the parts outside the CDR3, the full variable domain is EPEVTQTPSHQVTQMGQEVILRCVPISNHLYFYWYRQILGQKVEFLVSFYNNEISEKSEIFDDQFSVERPDGSNFTLKIRSTKLEDSAMYFCASMGFTSYEQYFGPGTRLTVT.